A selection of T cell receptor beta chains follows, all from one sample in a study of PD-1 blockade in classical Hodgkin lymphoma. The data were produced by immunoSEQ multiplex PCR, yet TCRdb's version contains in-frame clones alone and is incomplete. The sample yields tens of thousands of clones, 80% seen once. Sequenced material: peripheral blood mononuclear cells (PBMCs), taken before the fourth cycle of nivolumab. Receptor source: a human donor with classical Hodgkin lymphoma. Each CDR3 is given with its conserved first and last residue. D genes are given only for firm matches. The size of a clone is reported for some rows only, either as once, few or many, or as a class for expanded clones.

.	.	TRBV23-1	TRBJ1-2	CASSHGGKDYGYTF	TGCGCCAGCAGTCATGGGGGAAAGGACTATGGCTACACCTTC
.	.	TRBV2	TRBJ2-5	CASSELRETQYF	TGTGCCAGCAGTGAGTTAAGAGAGACCCAGTACTTC
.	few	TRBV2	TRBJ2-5	CASRREETQYF	TGTGCCAGCAGGAGAGAAGAGACCCAGTACTTC
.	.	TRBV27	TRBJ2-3	CASSGGGNTQYF	TGTGCCAGCAGCGGGGGTGGAAATACGCAGTATTTT
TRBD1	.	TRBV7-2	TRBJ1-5	CASSTDRNQPQHF	TGTGCCAGCAGCACGGACAGGAATCAGCCCCAGCATTTT
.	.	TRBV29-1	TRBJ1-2	CSVDGEGPGYTF	TGCAGCGTTGATGGAGAAGGGCCTGGCTACACCTTC
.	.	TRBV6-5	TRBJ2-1	CASTDSRLGNEQFF	TGTGCCAGCACGGACAGCAGACTGGGCAATGAGCAGTTCTTC
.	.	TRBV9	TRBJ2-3	CASSVGSPDTQYF	TGTGCCAGCAGCGTAGGTAGCCCAGATACGCAGTATTTT
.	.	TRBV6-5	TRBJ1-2	CASSYSGGFGYTF	TGTGCCAGCAGTTACTCGGGGGGGTTCGGCTACACCTTC
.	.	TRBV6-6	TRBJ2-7	CASSYRGSYEQYF	TGTGCCAGCAGTTACCGGGGGTCCTACGAGCAGTACTTC
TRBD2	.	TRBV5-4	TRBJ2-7	CASSFAPSGSYEQYF	TGTGCCAGCAGCTTTGCCCCTAGCGGGAGCTACGAGCAGTACTTC
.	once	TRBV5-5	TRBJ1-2	CASSFRRTAPYGYTF	TGTGCCAGCAGCTTCCGGAGGACAGCTCCCTATGGCTACACCTTC
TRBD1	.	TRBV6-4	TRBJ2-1	CASSEGQANNEQFF	TGTGCCAGCAGTGAAGGACAGGCAAACAATGAGCAGTTCTTC
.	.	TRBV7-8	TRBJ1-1	CASSLGAATEAFF	TGTGCCAGCAGCTTAGGGGCAGCCACTGAAGCTTTCTTT
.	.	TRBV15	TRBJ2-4	CATSNKNGGSRIQYF	TGTGCCACCAGTAACAAAAATGGGGGCAGTCGGATTCAGTACTTC
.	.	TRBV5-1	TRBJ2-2	CASSLEGSSITGELFF	TGCGCCAGCAGCTTGGAGGGGTCTAGCATCACCGGGGAGCTGTTTTTT
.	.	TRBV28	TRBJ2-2	CASNGGANTGELFF	TGTGCCAGCAACGGGGGCGCGAACACCGGGGAGCTGTTTTTT
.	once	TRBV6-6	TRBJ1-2	CASNHCPDPNYGYTF	TGTGCCAGCAACCACTGTCCTGACCCAAACTATGGCTACACCTTC
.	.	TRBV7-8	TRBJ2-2	CASSFDRPNTGELFF	TGTGCCAGCAGCTTCGACAGACCGAACACCGGGGAGCTGTTTTTT
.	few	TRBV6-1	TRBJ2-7	CASSSEGFYEQYF	TGTGCCAGCAGTTCCGAGGGATTCTACGAGCAGTACTTC
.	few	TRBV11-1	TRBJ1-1	CASSLPNGRTGTSTEAFF	TGTGCCAGCAGCTTACCAAACGGAAGGACCGGGACCAGCACTGAAGCTTTCTTT
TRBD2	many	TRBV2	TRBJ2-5	CASSELAVEQETQYF	TGTGCCAGCAGTGAACTAGCGGTGGAACAAGAGACCCAGTACTTC
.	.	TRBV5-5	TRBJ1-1	CASSLLVGLNTEAFF	TGTGCCAGCAGCTTGTTGGTGGGACTGAACACTGAAGCTTTCTTT
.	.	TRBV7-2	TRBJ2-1	CASSPHNEQFF	TGTGCCAGCAGCCCCCACAATGAGCAGTTCTTC
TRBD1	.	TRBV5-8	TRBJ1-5	CASSRDRIQPQHF	TGTGCCAGCAGCCGGGACAGAATTCAGCCCCAGCATTTT
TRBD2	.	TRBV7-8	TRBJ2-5	CASSLGVAGGQETQYF	TGTGCCAGCAGCTTAGGGGTAGCGGGGGGCCAAGAGACCCAGTACTTC
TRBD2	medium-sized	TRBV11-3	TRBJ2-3	CASSLGGAGGPRPDTQYF	TGTGCCAGCAGCTTAGGTGGAGCGGGGGGCCCCAGGCCGGATACGCAGTATTTT
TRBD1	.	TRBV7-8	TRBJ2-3	CASSLTGGSSPTTQYF	TGTGCCAGCAGCCTTACAGGGGGCTCGTCGCCGACTACGCAGTATTTT
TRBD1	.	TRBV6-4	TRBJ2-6	CASSPGTGGNVLTF	TGTGCCAGCAGTCCTGGGACAGGGGGGAACGTCCTGACTTTC
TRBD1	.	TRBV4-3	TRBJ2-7	CASSPEQGADSTYEQYF	TGCGCCAGCAGCCCCGAACAGGGGGCTGATAGCACCTACGAGCAGTACTTC
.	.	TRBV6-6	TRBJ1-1	CASTEAAGAFF	TGTGCCAGTACCGAGGCCGCGGGAGCTTTCTTT
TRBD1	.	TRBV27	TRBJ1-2	CASRGGQFNYGYTF	TGTGCCAGCAGGGGGGGACAGTTCAACTATGGCTACACCTTC
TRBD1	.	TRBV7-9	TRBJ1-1	CASSYLDRGNTEAFF	TGTGCCAGCAGCTACTTGGACAGGGGGAACACTGAAGCTTTCTTT
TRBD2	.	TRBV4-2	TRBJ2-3	CASSRGLAGARDTDTQYF	TGTGCCAGCAGCCGCGGACTAGCGGGGGCGAGGGACACAGATACGCAGTATTTT
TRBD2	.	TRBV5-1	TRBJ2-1	CASSSPGGASSYNEQFF	TGCGCCAGCAGCTCCCCGGGGGGGGCGTCCAGTTACAATGAGCAGTTCTTC
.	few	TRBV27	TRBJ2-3	CASSDPGLSTDTQYF	TGTGCCAGCAGTGACCCGGGACTGAGCACAGATACGCAGTATTTT
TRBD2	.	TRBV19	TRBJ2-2	CASSISRLAGSNTGELFF	TGTGCCAGTAGTATATCAAGGCTAGCGGGATCGAACACCGGGGAGCTGTTTTTT
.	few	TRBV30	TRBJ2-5	CAWSVKTFQETQYF	TGTGCCTGGAGTGTAAAGACGTTTCAAGAGACCCAGTACTTC
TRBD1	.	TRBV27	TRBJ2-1	CASSDGTGLSKGEQFF	TGTGCCAGCAGTGATGGGACAGGACTTAGTAAGGGTGAGCAGTTCTTC
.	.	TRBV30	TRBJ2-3	CAWSTPRRGGADTQYF	TGTGCCTGGAGTACTCCCCGTCGAGGAGGGGCAGATACGCAGTATTTT
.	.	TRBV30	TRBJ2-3	CAWSAGADTQYF	TGTGCCTGGAGCGCCGGGGCAGATACGCAGTATTTT
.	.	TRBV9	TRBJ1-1	CASSFAGKENTEAFF	TGTGCCAGCAGCTTTGCAGGGAAAGAGAACACTGAAGCTTTCTTT